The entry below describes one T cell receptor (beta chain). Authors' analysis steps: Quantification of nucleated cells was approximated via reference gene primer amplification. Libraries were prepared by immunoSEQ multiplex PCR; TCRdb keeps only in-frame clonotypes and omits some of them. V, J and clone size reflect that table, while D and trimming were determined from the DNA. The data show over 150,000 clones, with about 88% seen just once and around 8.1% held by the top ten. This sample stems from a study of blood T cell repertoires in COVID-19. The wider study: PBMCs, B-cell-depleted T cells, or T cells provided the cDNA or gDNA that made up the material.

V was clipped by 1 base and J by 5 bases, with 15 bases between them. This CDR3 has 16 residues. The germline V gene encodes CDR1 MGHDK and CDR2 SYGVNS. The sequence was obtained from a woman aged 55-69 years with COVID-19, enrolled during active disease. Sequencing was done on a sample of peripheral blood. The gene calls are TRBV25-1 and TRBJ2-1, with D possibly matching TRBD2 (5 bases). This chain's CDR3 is CASSESSGPNHNEQFF. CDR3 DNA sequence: TGTGCCAGCAGTGAATCCAGCGGACCTAACCACAATGAGCAGTTCTTC.